This TCR beta chain was identified during a study of blood T cell repertoires in COVID-19 (dated by TCRdb to about 2020). Background for the entire study: Samples from collaborators originated in the United States, Italy and Spain and spanned both the acute and convalescent phases of COVID-19. The prospective study material was composed of cDNA or gDNA derived from T cells, B-cell-depleted T cells, or PBMCs. Subjects who had been exposed to COVID-19, were actively infected with it, or had recovered from it provided the deeply sampled blood TCRbeta repertoires that made up the dataset. The repertoires were made available in a free public database intended to serve as a resource for research on the immune response to SARS-CoV-2. Samples came from the ongoing ImmuneRACE study (first 160 participants) plus 1,254 subjects from 6 global collaborators. A de-identified subject ID, COVID-19 status, age in years and sex were almost always included in the sample metadata. Where available, HLA class I and class II types were obtained from metadata supplied by the sample provider rather than from assay-based typing.

What the authors observed across the whole study: The amount of clinical and demographic metadata varied by source and participant and was provided uncurated.

TCRbeta CDR3 regions were amplified from genomic DNA by means of the immunoSEQ Assay, a bias-controlled multiplex PCR. The study's processing was this. Nucleated cell counts per sample were estimated from amplification of reference gene primers within the assay. Sequence reads were collapsed and filtered to measure the absolute abundance of every unique TCRbeta CDR3 rearrangement. For each sample, productive Simpson clonality was calculated as the square root of Simpson's diversity index across productive rearrangements. Drawn from immuneACCESS, this table holds only the in-frame rearrangements with V and J called that TCRdb kept. Clones are partly lost; checked studies trace under half to an unresolved V gene and leave the rest unexplained. That table is the source of V, J and clone size, and D and trimming were worked out from the DNA. The sample yields about 120,000 clones; roughly 69% were counted once. The top ten hold around 1.8% of the sample.

Comments on this clone: Its binding antigen is unknown. Per-base quality was not reported, and no clone a single base away is much larger than it.

Collaborating institutions collected whole blood in K2EDTA tubes following their own protocols. Collaborator samples were shipped for TCRbeta analysis as frozen whole blood, isolated PBMCs, or DNA extracted from either sample type. The CDR3, from cysteine to phenylalanine, totals 16 residues. The retained sequence is limited to the CDR3, 48 bases, with the frame set at the first base. V has 3 bases trimmed and J has 4 bases trimmed; junction bases matching no gene number 10. Per the germline V gene, SGHDT is the CDR1 and YYEEEE is the CDR2. Recombination connected TRBV5-6 to TRBJ2-1, with TRBD2 matching 7 junction bases. The receptor comes from a woman aged 70-85 years with acute or convalescent COVID-19. What was sequenced was peripheral blood. CDR3 sequence: CASSSRGAGVYNEQFF. The nucleotide sequence is TGTGCCAGCAGCTCAAGGGGCGCGGGAGTTTACAATGAGCAGTTCTTC. Full variable domain (CDR3 extended with the reference TRBV5-6 and TRBJ2-1 proteins): DAGVTQSPTHLIKTRGQQVTLRCSPKSGHDTVSWYQQALGQGPQFIFQYYEEEERQRGNFPDRFSGHQFPNYSSELNVNALLLGDSALYLCASSSRGAGVYNEQFFGPGTRLTVL.